This TCR beta chain comes out of a study of PD-1 blockade in classical Hodgkin lymphoma. Study-level results: Compared with baseline, CD4+ but not CD8+ TCR diversity had risen significantly by C4D1. Complete responders' diversity at baseline resembled that of newly diagnosed patients. As was reported, newly diagnosed patients showed lower baseline TCR diversity than healthy donors did.

Relapse was seen in all patients after autologous stem cell transplantation, and brentuximab vedotin exposure was variable. Best response was recorded as complete response, partial response or progressive disease. Regarding this clone: Its antigen is not identified.

The CDR3 is 15 residues long. Germline CDR1 and CDR2: SGHTA and FQGNSA. Trimming removed 5 bases at V and 4 bases at J, with 14 bases between. This table comes from immunoSEQ multiplex PCR, and its TCRdb copy is limited to in-frame clones, with some not included. The table has 35,000 to 45,000 clones, approximately 69% seen once; the top ten hold 13% to 15%. The rearrangement uses TRBV7-2 and TRBJ2-2; D is perhaps TRBD2 (6 bases). The sequence came from a human donor with classical Hodgkin lymphoma. The sequencing here drew on peripheral blood mononuclear cells (PBMCs), taken before the second cycle of nivolumab. CDR3 region: CASSTDYLSTGELFF. The CDR3 DNA reads TGTGCCAGCAGCACGGACTACCTCAGCACCGGGGAGCTGTTTTTT.